This record looks at one TCR beta chain sequence and its context. The CDR3 extends over 16 amino acids. Trimming took 4 bases from V and 8 from J; bases not matched to a gene: 8. Germline V gene data show CDR1 as LNHDA and CDR2 as SQIVND (reference sequence). In the authors' workflow: Reference gene primers were amplified, and this amplification served to estimate nucleated cell counts. Profiling relied on immunoSEQ multiplex PCR, and the TCRdb table lists in-frame clones only, not all of them. For V, J and clone size, that table is used; D and trimming come from the DNA. The table shows around 170,000 clones, with 86% occurring only once. These data originate in a study of blood T cell repertoires in COVID-19. Study summary: COVID-19 samples, acute and convalescent, were from the United States, Italy and Spain. Nucleic acid was either cDNA or gDNA, and it came from T cells, B-cell-depleted T cells, or PBMCs.

The genes are TRBV19 and TRBJ2-3; TRBD2 agrees at 14 bases. The sequence was collected from a man over 45 with active or convalescent COVID-19. The sample comprised peripheral blood. The chain's CDR3 is CASSTGLAGVWGTQYF. DNA of the CDR3: TGTGCCAGTAGTACGGGACTAGCGGGAGTTTGGGGTACGCAGTATTTT.